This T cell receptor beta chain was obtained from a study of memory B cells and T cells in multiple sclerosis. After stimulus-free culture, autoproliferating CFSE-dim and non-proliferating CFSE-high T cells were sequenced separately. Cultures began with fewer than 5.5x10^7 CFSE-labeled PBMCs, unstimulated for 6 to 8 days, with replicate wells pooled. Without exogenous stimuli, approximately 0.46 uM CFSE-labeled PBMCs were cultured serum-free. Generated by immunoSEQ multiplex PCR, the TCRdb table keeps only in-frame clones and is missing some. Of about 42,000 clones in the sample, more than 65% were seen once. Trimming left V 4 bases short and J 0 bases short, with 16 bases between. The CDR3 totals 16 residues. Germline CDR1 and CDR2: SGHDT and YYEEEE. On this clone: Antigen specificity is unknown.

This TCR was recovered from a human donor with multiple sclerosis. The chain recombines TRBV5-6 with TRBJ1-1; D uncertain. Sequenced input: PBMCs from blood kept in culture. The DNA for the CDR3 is TGTGCCAGCAGCATTTATCAGGTGTACATGAACACTGAAGCTTTCTTT. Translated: CASSIYQVYMNTEAFF.